The clone carrying this T cell receptor beta chain was observed at least ten times. The antigen is not known. The data belong to a study of T-cell reconstitution after alpha-beta-depleted transplantation in children. Notes on the study in general: Fresh T-cell production supplied most of the T-cell counts and diversity seen one year after transplant. Several hundred rapidly expanded clones from non-depleted graft cells reportedly supplied alpha-beta T cells about two months post-transplant.

Preparing the TCRbeta library involved the use of unique molecular identifiers. TCRdb re-called the PCR reads with MiXCR, one entry per CDR3 protein. The top ten hold 13% of the sample, which has roughly 150,000 distinct CDR3 sequences, around 10% seen once. Trimming took 3 bases from V and 4 from J, leaving 15 bases between them. Germline loops: CDR1 SQVTM, CDR2 ANQGSEA. The CDR3 sequence is 15 residues long. The source of this sequence is a boy between 2 and 10 years old with acute myeloid leukemia, due to receive a stem cell transplant. The source material was PBMCs, sampled before TCRalphabeta/CD19-depleted stem cell transplant. This rearrangement joins TRBV29-1 to TRBJ2-2; the D call may be TRBD1 or TRBD2 (5 bases each). In nucleotides, the CDR3 is TGCAGCGTTGAGGGGGAAGGTGCGATCACCGGGGAGCTGTTTTTT. This encodes CSVEGEGAITGELFF.